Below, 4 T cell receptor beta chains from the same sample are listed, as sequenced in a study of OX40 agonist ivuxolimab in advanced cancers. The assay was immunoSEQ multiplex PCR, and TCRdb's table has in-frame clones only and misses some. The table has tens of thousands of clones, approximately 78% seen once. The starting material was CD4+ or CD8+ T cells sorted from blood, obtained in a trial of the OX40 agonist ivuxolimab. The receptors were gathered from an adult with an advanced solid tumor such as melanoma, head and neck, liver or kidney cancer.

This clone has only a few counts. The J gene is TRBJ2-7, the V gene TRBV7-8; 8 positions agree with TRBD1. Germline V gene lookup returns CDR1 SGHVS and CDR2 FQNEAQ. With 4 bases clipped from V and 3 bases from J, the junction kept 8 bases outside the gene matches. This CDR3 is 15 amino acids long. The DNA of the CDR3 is TGTGCCAGCAGCTACGGACAGGGTGTAGGCTACGAGCAGTACTTC. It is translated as CASSYGQGVGYEQYF.

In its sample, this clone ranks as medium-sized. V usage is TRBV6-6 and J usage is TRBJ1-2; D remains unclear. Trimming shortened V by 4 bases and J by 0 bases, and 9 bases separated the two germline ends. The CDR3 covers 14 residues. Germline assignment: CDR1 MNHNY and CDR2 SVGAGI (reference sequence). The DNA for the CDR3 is TGTGCCAGCAGTTTCTACCCGGCTAACTATGGCTACACCTTC. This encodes CASSFYPANYGYTF.

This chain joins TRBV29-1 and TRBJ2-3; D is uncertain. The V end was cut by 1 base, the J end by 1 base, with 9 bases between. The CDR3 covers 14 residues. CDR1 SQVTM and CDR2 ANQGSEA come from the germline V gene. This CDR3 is CSVEGPFRTDTQYF. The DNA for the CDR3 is TGCAGCGTTGAAGGCCCGTTCCGCACAGATACGCAGTATTTT.

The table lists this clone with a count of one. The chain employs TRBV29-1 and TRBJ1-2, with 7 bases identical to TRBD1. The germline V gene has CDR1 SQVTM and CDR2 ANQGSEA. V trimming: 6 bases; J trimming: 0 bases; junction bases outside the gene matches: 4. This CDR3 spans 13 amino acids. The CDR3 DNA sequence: TGCAGCGTCTACAGGGGAGCTAACTATGGCTACACCTTC. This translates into CSVYRGANYGYTF.